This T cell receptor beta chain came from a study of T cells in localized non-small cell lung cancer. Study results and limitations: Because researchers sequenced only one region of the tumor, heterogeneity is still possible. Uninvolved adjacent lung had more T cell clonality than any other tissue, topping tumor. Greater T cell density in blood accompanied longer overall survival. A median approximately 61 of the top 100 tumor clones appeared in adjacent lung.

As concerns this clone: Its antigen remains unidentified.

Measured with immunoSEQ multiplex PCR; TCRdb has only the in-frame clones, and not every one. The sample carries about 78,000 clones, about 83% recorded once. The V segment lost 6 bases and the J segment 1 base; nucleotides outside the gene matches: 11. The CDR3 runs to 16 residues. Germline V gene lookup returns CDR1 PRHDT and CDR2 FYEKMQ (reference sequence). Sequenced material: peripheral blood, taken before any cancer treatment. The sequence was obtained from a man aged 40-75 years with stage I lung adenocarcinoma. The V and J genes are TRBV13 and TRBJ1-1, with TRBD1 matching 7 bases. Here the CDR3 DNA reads TGTGCCAGCAGGTACCGGGACAGTAGTCCGAACACTGAAGCTTTCTTT. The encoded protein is CASRYRDSSPNTEAFF.